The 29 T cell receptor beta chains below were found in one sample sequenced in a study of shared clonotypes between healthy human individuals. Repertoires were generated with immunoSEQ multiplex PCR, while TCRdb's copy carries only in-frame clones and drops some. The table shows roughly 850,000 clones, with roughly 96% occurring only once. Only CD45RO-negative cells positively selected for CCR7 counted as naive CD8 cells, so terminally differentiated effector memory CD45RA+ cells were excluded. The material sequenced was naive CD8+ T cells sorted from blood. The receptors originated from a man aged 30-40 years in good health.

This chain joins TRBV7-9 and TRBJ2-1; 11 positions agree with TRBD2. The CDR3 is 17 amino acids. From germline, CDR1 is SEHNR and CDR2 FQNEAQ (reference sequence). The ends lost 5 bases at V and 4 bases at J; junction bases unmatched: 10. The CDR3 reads CASSPSRTSGRYNEQFF. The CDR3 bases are TGTGCCAGCAGCCCCTCCCGGACTAGCGGGCGTTACAATGAGCAGTTCTTC.

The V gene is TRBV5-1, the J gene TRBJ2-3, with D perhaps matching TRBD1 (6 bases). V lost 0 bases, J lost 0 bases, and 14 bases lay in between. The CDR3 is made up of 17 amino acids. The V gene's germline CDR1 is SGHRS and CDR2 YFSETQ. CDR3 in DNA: TGCGCCAGCAGCTTGGGGGACACCTCGACTAGCACAGATACGCAGTATTTT. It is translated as CASSLGDTSTSTDTQYF.

The CDR3 DNA reads as TGTGCCAGCAGCCCCTGGACTAGTTCCTACGAGCAGTACTTC. As protein: CASSPWTSSYEQYF. This chain connects TRBV7-2 to TRBJ2-7; TRBD2 matches 7 bases. Germline V gene lookup returns CDR1 SGHTA and CDR2 FQGNSA. The CDR3 is made up of 14 amino acids. Unmatched junction bases numbered 5, after V lost 5 bases and J lost 1 base.

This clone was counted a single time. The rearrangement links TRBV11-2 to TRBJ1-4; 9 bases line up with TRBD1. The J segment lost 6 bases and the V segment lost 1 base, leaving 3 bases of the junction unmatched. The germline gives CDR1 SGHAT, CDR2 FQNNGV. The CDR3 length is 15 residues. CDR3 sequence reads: CASSLVGTGYEKLFF. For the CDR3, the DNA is TGTGCCAGCAGCTTAGTAGGGACAGGGTATGAAAAACTGTTTTTT.

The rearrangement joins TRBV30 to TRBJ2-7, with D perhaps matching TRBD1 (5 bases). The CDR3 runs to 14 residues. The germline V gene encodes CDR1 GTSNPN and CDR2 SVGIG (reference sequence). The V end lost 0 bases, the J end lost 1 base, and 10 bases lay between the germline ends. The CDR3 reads CAWSVVAGSYEQYF. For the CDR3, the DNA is TGTGCCTGGAGTGTAGTGGCAGGGTCCTACGAGCAGTACTTC.

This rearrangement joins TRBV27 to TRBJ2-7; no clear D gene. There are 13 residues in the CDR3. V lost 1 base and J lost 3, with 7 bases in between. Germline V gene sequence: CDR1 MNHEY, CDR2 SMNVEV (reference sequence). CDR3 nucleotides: TGTGCCAGCAGTTTATTGTCCCGCTACGAGCAGTACTTC. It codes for CASSLLSRYEQYF.

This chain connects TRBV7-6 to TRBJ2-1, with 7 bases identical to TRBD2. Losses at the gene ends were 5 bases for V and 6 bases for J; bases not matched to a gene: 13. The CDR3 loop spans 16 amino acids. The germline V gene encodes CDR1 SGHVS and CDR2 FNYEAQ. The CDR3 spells CASSPLGGGRPNEQFF. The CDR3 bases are TGTGCCAGCAGCCCATTGGGGGGAGGGCGCCCCAATGAGCAGTTCTTC.

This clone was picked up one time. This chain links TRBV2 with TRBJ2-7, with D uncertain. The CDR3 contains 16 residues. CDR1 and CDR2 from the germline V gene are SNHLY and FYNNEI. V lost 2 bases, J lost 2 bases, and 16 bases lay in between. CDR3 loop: CASSELPTQPPYEQYF. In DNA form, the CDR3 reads TGTGCCAGCAGTGAACTACCCACACAGCCCCCCTACGAGCAGTACTTC.

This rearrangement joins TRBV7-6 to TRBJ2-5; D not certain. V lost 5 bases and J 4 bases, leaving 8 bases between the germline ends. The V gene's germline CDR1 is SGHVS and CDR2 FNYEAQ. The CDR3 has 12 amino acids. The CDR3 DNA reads TGTGCCAGCAGCGGGGTCTCAGAGACCCAGTACTTC. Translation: CASSGVSETQYF.

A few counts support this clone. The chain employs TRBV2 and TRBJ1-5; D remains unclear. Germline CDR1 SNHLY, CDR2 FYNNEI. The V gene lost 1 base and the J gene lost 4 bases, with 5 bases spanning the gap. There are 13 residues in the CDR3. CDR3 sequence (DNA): TGTGCCAGCAGTGAAGATCTAAATCAGCCCCAGCATTTT. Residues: CASSEDLNQPQHF. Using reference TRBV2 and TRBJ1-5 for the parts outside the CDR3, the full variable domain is EPEVTQTPSHQVTQMGQEVILRCVPISNHLYFYWYRQILGQKVEFLVSFYNNEISEKSEIFDDQFSVERPDGSNFTLKIRSTKLEDSAMYFCASSEDLNQPQHFGDGTRLSIL.

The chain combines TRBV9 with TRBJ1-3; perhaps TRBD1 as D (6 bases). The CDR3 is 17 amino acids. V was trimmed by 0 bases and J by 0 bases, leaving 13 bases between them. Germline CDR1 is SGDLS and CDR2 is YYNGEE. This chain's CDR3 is CASSVGGGVSSGNTIYF. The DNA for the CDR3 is TGTGCCAGCAGCGTAGGAGGGGGAGTCAGCTCTGGAAACACCATATATTTT.

The CDR3 bases are TGTGCCAGTAGTATCCGGGACACAGATACGCAGTATTTT. Its protein product is CASSIRDTDTQYF. The V call is TRBV19, the J call TRBJ2-3; tentative D call: TRBD2 (5 bases). CDR3 length: 13 residues. V was cut by 3 bases and J by 2 bases, with 6 bases left in between. CDR1 is LNHDA, CDR2 SQIVND, per germline (reference sequence).

The CDR3 is CASNSGTGSTDTQYF. In nucleotides, the CDR3 is TGTGCCAGCAATTCCGGGACAGGGAGCACAGATACGCAGTATTTT. The rearrangement links TRBV28 to TRBJ2-3; 9 bases are shared with TRBD1. Losses at the gene ends were 7 bases for V and 0 bases for J; bases not matched to a gene: 5. The CDR3 consists of 15 residues. Looked up from germline, CDR1 is MDHEN and CDR2 is SYDVKM. The whole variable domain, filled in from reference TRBV28 and TRBJ2-3, reads DVKVTQSSRYLVKRTGEKVFLECVQDMDHENMFWYRQDPGLGLRLIYFSYDVKMKEKGDIPEGYSVSREKKERFSLILESASTNQTSMYLCASNSGTGSTDTQYFGPGTRLTVL.

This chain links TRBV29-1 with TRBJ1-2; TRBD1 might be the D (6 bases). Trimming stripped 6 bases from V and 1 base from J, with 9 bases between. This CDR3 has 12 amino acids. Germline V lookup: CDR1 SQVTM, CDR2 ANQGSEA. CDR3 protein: CSVPGDNYGYTF. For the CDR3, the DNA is TGCAGCGTCCCAGGGGATAACTATGGCTACACCTTC.

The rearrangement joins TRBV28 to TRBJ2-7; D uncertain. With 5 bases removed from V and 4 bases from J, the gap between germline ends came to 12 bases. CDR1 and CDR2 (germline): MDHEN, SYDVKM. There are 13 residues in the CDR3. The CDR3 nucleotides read TGTGCCAGCAGTGAAAGGACCGCGTACGAGCAGTACTTC. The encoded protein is CASSERTAYEQYF.

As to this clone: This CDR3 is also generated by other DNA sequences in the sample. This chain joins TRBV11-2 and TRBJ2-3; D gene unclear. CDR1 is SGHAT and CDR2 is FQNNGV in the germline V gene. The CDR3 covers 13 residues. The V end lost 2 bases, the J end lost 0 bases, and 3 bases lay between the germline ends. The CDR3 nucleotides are TGTGCCAGCAGCTTACTGAGCACAGATACGCAGTATTTT. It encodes CASSLLSTDTQYF.

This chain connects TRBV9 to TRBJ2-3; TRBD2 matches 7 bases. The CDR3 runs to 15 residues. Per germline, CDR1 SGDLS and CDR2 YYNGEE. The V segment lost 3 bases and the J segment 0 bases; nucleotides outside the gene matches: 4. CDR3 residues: CASSAPGLSTDTQYF. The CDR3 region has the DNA TGTGCCAGCAGCGCCCCGGGACTAAGCACAGATACGCAGTATTTT.

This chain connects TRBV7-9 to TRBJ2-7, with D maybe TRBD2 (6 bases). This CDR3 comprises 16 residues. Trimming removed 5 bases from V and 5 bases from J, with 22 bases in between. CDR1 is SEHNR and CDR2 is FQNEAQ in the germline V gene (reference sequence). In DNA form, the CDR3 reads TGTGCCAGCAGCACCAGTCTAGGGAGGAAAAGTAACGAGCAGTACTTC. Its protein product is CASSTSLGRKSNEQYF.

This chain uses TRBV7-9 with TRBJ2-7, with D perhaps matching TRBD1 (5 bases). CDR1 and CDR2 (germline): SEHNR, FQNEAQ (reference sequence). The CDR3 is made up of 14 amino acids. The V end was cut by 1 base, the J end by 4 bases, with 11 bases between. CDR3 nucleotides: TGTGCCAGCAGCTTAGGGCCGGACAAATACGAGCAGTACTTC. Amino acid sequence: CASSLGPDKYEQYF.

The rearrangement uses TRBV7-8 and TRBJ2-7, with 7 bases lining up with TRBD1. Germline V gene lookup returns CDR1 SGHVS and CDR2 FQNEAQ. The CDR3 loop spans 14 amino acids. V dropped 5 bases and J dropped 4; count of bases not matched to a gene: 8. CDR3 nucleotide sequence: TGTGCCAGCAGCCCGACAGGGTACGAGTACGAGCAGTACTTC. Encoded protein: CASSPTGYEYEQYF.

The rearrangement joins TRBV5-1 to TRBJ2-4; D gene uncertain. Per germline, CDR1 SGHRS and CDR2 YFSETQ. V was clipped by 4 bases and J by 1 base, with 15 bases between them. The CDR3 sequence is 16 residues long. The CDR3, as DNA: TGCGCCAGCAGCGTAGACACACCCGGCGCCAAAAACATTCAGTACTTC. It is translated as CASSVDTPGAKNIQYF.

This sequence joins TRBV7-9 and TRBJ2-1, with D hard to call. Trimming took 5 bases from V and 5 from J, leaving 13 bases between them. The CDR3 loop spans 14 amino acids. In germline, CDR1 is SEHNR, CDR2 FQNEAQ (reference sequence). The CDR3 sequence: CASSTTRPDNEQFF. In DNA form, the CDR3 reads TGTGCCAGCAGCACCACAAGACCCGACAATGAGCAGTTCTTC.

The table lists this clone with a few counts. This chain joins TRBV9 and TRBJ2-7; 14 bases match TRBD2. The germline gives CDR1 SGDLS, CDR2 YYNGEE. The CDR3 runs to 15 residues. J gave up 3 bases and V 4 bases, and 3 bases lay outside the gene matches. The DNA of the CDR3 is TGTGCCAGCAGCACCGGGACTAGCGGGAGCTACGAGCAGTACTTC. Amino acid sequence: CASSTGTSGSYEQYF.

CDR3 sequence: CASSSGEGPSGYTF. In nucleotides, the CDR3 is TGCGCCAGCAGTTCGGGGGAGGGCCCCTCTGGCTACACCTTC. V usage is TRBV5-1 and J usage is TRBJ1-2, with D possibly matching TRBD1 (5 bases). The CDR3 length is 14 residues. The V gene lost 5 bases and the J gene lost 7 bases, with 18 bases spanning the gap. Germline CDR1 is SGHRS and CDR2 is YFSETQ.

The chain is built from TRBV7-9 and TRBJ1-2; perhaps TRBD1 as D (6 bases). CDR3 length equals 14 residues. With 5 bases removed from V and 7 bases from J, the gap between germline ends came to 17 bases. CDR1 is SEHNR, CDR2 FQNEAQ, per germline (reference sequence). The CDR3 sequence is CASSPRTELGGYTF. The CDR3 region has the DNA TGTGCCAGCAGCCCTCGGACAGAACTGGGTGGCTACACCTTC.

CDR3 sequence (DNA): TGTGCCAGCAGTCCGCGTGGGAGGGGAGATACGCAGTATTTT. This gives the protein CASSPRGRGDTQYF. The rearrangement joins TRBV27 to TRBJ2-3; 7 bases are a match to TRBD2. This CDR3 is 14 amino acids long. Per germline, CDR1 MNHEY and CDR2 SMNVEV (reference sequence). The trim removed 5 bases at V and 5 bases at J, leaving 7 bases unmatched.

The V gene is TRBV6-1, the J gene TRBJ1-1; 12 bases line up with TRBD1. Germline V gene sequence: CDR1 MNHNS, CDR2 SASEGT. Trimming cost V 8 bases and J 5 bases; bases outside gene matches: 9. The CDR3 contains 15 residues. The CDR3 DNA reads TGTGCCAGCGCTGGGACAGGGGGCGCGGGAACTGAAGCTTTCTTT. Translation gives CASAGTGGAGTEAFF.

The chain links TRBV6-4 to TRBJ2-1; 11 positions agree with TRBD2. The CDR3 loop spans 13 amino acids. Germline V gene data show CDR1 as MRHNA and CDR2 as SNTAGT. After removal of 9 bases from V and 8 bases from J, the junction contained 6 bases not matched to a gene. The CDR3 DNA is TGTGCCAGGACTAGCGGGATTTTTTATGAGCAGTTCTTC. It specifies CARTSGIFYEQFF.

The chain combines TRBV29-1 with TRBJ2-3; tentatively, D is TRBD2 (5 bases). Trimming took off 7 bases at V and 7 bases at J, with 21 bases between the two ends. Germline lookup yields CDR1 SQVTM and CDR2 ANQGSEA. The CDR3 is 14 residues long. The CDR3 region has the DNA TGCAGCGGCGAAGGAGGCTCGGGGTTGCATACGCAGTATTTT. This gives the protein CSGEGGSGLHTQYF.